There are many counts of the clone carrying this T cell receptor (beta chain). Its specificity is not known. The germline V and J ends were trimmed by 0 bases and 8 bases, with 11 bases remaining between them. The CDR3 extends over 14 amino acids. The data originate from a study of T cells in Graves' hyperthyroidism and ophthalmopathy. Amplification targeted TCR beta CDR3 regions from RNA transcripts. An initial round of RT-PCR targeting the TCR CDR3 relied on the HTBI primer set. From the multiplex PCR reads, TCRdb called clonotypes with MiXCR, one entry per CDR3 protein. The sample includes some 550,000 distinct CDR3 sequences, around 16% of them seen just once. Study findings and constraints: Appearing also in blood were most of the thyroid clonotypes expanded above 0.001. Stable hyperthyroidism was separated from ophthalmopathy by a model based on 13 V-J features.

Diagnostic decisions used clinical symptoms, serum thyroxine and TRAb, thyroid ultrasound and orbital computed tomography. Using around 10 ml of fresh peripheral blood, PBMCs were prepared. The sequenced material came from blood. The gene calls are TRBV12-3 or TRBV12-4 and TRBJ2-1; D may be TRBD2 (5 bases). This receptor was taken from a woman aged 40 to 50 with Graves' ophthalmopathy. The DNA of the CDR3 is TGTGCCAGCAGTTTAGCGGGAGCTTCTGATGAGCAGTTCTTC. This encodes CASSLAGASDEQFF.